This is a list of T cell receptor beta chains from one sample in a study of blood T cell repertoires in COVID-19. Generated by immunoSEQ multiplex PCR, the TCRdb table keeps only in-frame clones and is missing some. The sample carries around 270,000 clones, over 75% recorded once. The sample taken for sequencing was PBMCs or T cells enriched from blood (not recorded which). Every receptor here comes from a woman in her 40s who had been exposed to COVID-19. The CDR3 runs from the conserved cysteine through the conserved F or W. The D gene is left open where the match is weak. Size is stated for part of the rows, as once, few or many counts, or as a class when the clone is expanded.

>TRBV7-9|TRBJ1-2|-|14|-
TGTGCCAGCAGCTCCACTCAGGTCTACTATGGCTACACCTTC
CASSSTQVYYGYTF
>TRBV11-2|TRBJ1-4|TRBD1|15|-
TGTGCCAGCAGCTCGGACAGGGGGATTAATGAAAAACTGTTTTTT
CASSSDRGINEKLFF
>TRBV27|TRBJ1-2|-|15|-
TGTGCCAGCAGACGGGGGGCAGGAGCTAACTATGGCTACACCTTC
CASRRGAGANYGYTF
>TRBV11-3|TRBJ2-3|TRBD2|15|-
TGTGCCAGCAGCTTAGCGGGCGGGAGAACGGATACGCAGTATTTT
CASSLAGGRTDTQYF
>TRBV6-4|TRBJ1-2|TRBD1|17|-
TGTGCCAGCAGTGCTTCCCGGACAGGGGGCACAGCTGGGGGCTACACCTTC
CASSASRTGGTAGGYTF
>TRBV18|TRBJ2-5|-|12|once
TGTGCCAGCTCACCGGGCGGGGAGACCCAGTACTTC
CASSPGGETQYF
>TRBV5-4|TRBJ2-5|TRBD2|17|-
TGTGCCAGCAGCTTTGAGACTAGCGGGAGGGCCGGAGAGACCCAGTACTTC
CASSFETSGRAGETQYF
>TRBV15|TRBJ1-2|TRBD1|18|-
TGTGCCACCAGCCCTCCGGGGGTAGGGGGCAGTCTTTTCTATGGCTACACCTTC
CATSPPGVGGSLFYGYTF
>TRBV7-2|TRBJ2-3|-|18|once
TGTGCCAGCAGCCCGCGGGGTACAGGGGTCCTTCCCGCAGATACGCAGTATTTT
CASSPRGTGVLPADTQYF
>TRBV4-1|TRBJ1-4|-|14|-
TGCGCCAGCAGCCAAGAGGGGCTTAGCGAAAAACTGTTTTTT
CASSQEGLSEKLFF
>TRBV6-1|TRBJ2-5|-|13|-
TGTGCCAGCAGTGACGCTGTTTCGGTGGCCCAGTACTTC
CASSDAVSVAQYF
>TRBV7-9|TRBJ1-1|TRBD1|17|-
TGTGCCAGCAGCTTTCCCGGTTTTAGGGACAGGAACACTGAAGCTTTCTTT
CASSFPGFRDRNTEAFF
>TRBV19|TRBJ2-1|TRBD2|15|-
TGTGCCAGTAGACGACTAGCGGGAAGTGTGGATGAGCAGTTCTTC
CASRRLAGSVDEQFF
>TRBV15|TRBJ2-3|-|15|-
TGTGCCACCAGCAGAGCCACGGGGAACCGAGATACGCAGTATTTT
CATSRATGNRDTQYF
>TRBV28|TRBJ1-2|-|12|-
TGTGCCAGTTGTGACAGACACTATGGCTACACCTTC
CASCDRHYGYTF
>TRBV5-4|TRBJ1-1|TRBD1|15|-
TGTGCCAGCAGCAGGGACAGGGGGCCGGGCACTGAAGCTTTCTTT
CASSRDRGPGTEAFF
>TRBV3-1/TRBV3-2|TRBJ2-7|-|13|-
TGTGCCAGCAGACGGGAGAGCTCCTACGAGCAGTACTTC
CASRRESSYEQYF
>TRBV6-2/TRBV6-3|TRBJ2-2|-|16|few
TGTGCCAGCAGTTACAAGGCCAACCGGCGGACCGGGGAGCTGTTTTTT
CASSYKANRRTGELFF
>TRBV6-5|TRBJ2-7|TRBD1|15|-
TGTGCCAGCAGTCGGACACGACAGGGAATCTACGAGCAGTACTTC
CASSRTRQGIYEQYF
>TRBV3-1/TRBV3-2|TRBJ2-1|TRBD2|17|-
TGTGCCAGCAGCCAAGTGGTCGAGGGAGGGTCCTACAATGAGCAGTTCTTC
CASSQVVEGGSYNEQFF
>TRBV28|TRBJ2-1|-|12|once
TGTGCCAGCAGTTTACAAACAGGGCCCGAGTTCTTC
CASSLQTGPEFF
>TRBV27|TRBJ2-2|-|14|-
TGTGCCAGCGGTTTGACAGGGAACACCGGGGAGCTGTTTTTT
CASGLTGNTGELFF
>TRBV5-1|TRBJ1-1|TRBD1|15|-
TGTGCCAGCAGCGACCGGGACAGGGGTCGCACTGAAGCTTTCTTT
CASSDRDRGRTEAFF
>TRBV3-1/TRBV3-2|TRBJ2-5|-|14|-
TGTGCCAGCAGCCAAGTATACAGGGAAGGGACCCAGTACTTC
CASSQVYREGTQYF
>TRBV6-6|TRBJ1-6|TRBD1|18|-
TGTGCCAGCAGTCCCGGGACAGGGATTATCTCCTATAATTCACCCCTCCACTTT
CASSPGTGIISYNSPLHF
>TRBV27|TRBJ1-4|-|15|-
TGTGCCAGCAGGGGGCGGGGGCAAGCTAATGAAAAACTGTTTTTT
CASRGRGQANEKLFF
>TRBV27|TRBJ2-3|TRBD2|16|-
TGTGCCAGCAGTTGGGGACTAGCGGGGAGCACAGATACGCAGTATTTT
CASSWGLAGSTDTQYF
>TRBV25-1|TRBJ2-2|-|15|-
TGTGCCAGCAGTGAATACAGGGCGGACACCGGGGAGCTGTTTTTT
CASSEYRADTGELFF
>TRBV27|TRBJ2-1|-|15|-
TGTGCCAGCAGCTCTTTTAGAGGCAATTACAATGAGCAGTTCTTC
CASSSFRGNYNEQFF
>TRBV7-8|TRBJ1-4|TRBD1|15|once
TGTGCCAGCAGCAAATGGACAGGGGTTGGTGAAAAACTGTTTTTT
CASSKWTGVGEKLFF